The rows below give T cell receptor beta chains drawn from one sample of a study of T-cell memory formation after mild COVID-19. TCRdb passed the 5' RACE reads through MiXCR, listing each CDR3 protein once. The table shows under 550,000 distinct CDR3 sequences, with about 20% occurring only once. What was sequenced was PBMCs or a T cell subset sorted from them (not recorded which). These receptors all come from an adult woman who had mild COVID-19 (a few samples of this study predate the infection). Cell type and time point are not known. CDR3s leave out the opening cysteine and the closing phenylalanine or tryptophan. Expanded clones are given a class, and other clones once, few, many or no size at all.

size	V	J	CDR3
-	TRBV27	TRBJ2-7	ASSPLGEPYEQY
few	TRBV5-1	TRBJ2-7	ASTLTQPNYEQY
-	TRBV9	TRBJ2-1	ASSVAGLPRDEQF
-	TRBV12-3/TRBV12-4	TRBJ1-1	ASSRWGGGTEAF
-	TRBV20-1	TRBJ2-3	SASNNQGAPTDTQY
-	TRBV7-3	TRBJ1-1	ASSLTGTGEAF
-	TRBV5-1	TRBJ2-1	ASSQGQGFNEQF
-	TRBV9	TRBJ1-1	ASSPPYKSEAF
-	TRBV2	TRBJ1-4	ASSGDSTLSEEKLF
-	TRBV7-9	TRBJ2-1	ASSHALGGTPDNEQF
-	TRBV18	TRBJ2-6	ASSPRVQGANVLT
few	TRBV5-4	TRBJ2-3	ASSNLTGTDTQY
-	TRBV24-1	TRBJ1-2	ATSQAGEANYGYT
-	TRBV9	TRBJ1-2	ASSSRTGTNYGDGYT
-	TRBV4-2	TRBJ2-3	ASSQVSAGNPSTDTQY
-	TRBV21-1	TRBJ2-7	ASSNRGGPAYEQY
-	TRBV24-1	TRBJ2-1	ATSGQRSYNEQF
few	TRBV7-3	TRBJ2-1	ASSPGGVNEQF
once	TRBV4-2	TRBJ2-7	ASSPRDTGDYEQY
few	TRBV5-1	TRBJ2-7	ASSLRPGTVYEQY
few	TRBV12-3/TRBV12-4	TRBJ2-1	ASSSRDRVLLGQF
-	TRBV5-4	TRBJ1-2	ASSLEVPEGGYT
few	TRBV7-2	TRBJ2-5	ASSLATQGGQETQY
-	TRBV19	TRBJ1-2	ASSIHQAVYGYT
few	TRBV7-6	TRBJ2-1	ASSLGLGTYNEQF
few	TRBV19	TRBJ2-1	ASSTGGQGGGNEQF
-	TRBV20-1	TRBJ1-1	SARDPTGTEAF
few	TRBV4-1	TRBJ1-5	ASSQVTGEPQH
-	TRBV12-3/TRBV12-4	TRBJ2-7	ASSTWTVGQY
few	TRBV7-8	TRBJ2-5	ASSFHLLGYQETQY
-	TRBV12-3/TRBV12-4	TRBJ2-2	ASRSYGGGAYTGELF
few	TRBV12-3/TRBV12-4	TRBJ2-7	ASSLGMGSLYEQY
few	TRBV7-9	TRBJ1-2	ASTLSGGHGYT
-	TRBV3-1	TRBJ2-1	ASSQEGLAIYNEQF
-	TRBV3-1	TRBJ1-4	ASSQSGREKLF
-	TRBV7-9	TRBJ1-4	ASSPAGRGPEKLF
-	TRBV14	TRBJ2-5	ASSQDYQGWRWY
-	TRBV24-1	TRBJ2-7	APRRESGYEQY
few	TRBV4-2	TRBJ2-6	ASSQGHARSGANVLT
-	TRBV27	TRBJ2-3	ASSPSGSRGTDTQY
-	TRBV2	TRBJ1-5	ASRATGTNQPQH
-	TRBV18	TRBJ2-3	ASSPPLAGTDTQY
few	TRBV4-2	TRBJ2-5	ASSQIPSGGAEETQY
few	TRBV27	TRBJ2-3	ASSLGRWTDTQY
-	TRBV9	TRBJ2-7	ASSVVAGGGGEQY
many	TRBV4-3	TRBJ1-1	ASSQDLRTVAF
once	TRBV9	TRBJ1-2	ASSDQEADGYT
few	TRBV15	TRBJ1-3	ATSRDLGQPETGNTIY
many	TRBV12-3/TRBV12-4	TRBJ2-1	ASSSRVGEQF
-	TRBV12-3/TRBV12-4	TRBJ2-1	ASSPRGLPHPEQF
few	TRBV4-1	TRBJ2-3	ASSQEPGAGTQY
few	TRBV29-1	TRBJ2-3	SVEPVAGITDTQY
-	TRBV7-7	TRBJ2-5	ASSPRQGRGETQY
-	TRBV4-2	TRBJ2-7	ASSPYGLGGYEQY
-	TRBV5-1	TRBJ2-3	ASRGRPGVDTQY